The clone carrying this TCR beta chain has only a few counts. Its antigen is currently unknown. This entry comes from a study of T-cell reconstitution after alpha-beta-depleted transplantation in children. Study results and limitations: Reportedly, roughly two months post-transplant, alpha-beta T cells arose from several hundred expanded graft clones.

This CDR3 is built from 13 residues. Trimming took off 3 bases at V and 1 base at J, with 5 bases between the two ends. Germline CDR1 MNHEY, CDR2 SMNVEV (reference sequence). Construction of the TCRbeta library involved unique molecular identifiers. A single record per CDR3 protein comes from TCRdb applying MiXCR to the PCR reads. The sample contains under 300,000 distinct CDR3 sequences, around a tenth of which appear only once. The specimen comprised peripheral blood, sampled 180 days after TCRalphabeta/CD19-depleted stem cell transplant. The sequence came from a male patient aged 2 to 10 who had a stem cell transplant for chronic granulomatous disease, so the T cells may come from the graft donor. The gene calls are TRBV27 and TRBJ2-3; no firm D call. CDR3 nucleotide sequence: TGTGCCAGCAGTTTTCTGGGCACAGATACGCAGTATTTT. This gives the protein CASSFLGTDTQYF.